Reported below is one TCR beta chain. It lacks a known antigen. Base qualities are not provided; no much larger clone lies one nucleotide away. The cohort comprised 666 healthy bone marrow donors. Cohort members were all nominally healthy when sampled, although unrecorded immune exposures were likely present. The donor was CMV seronegative and was included in the group of approximately 350 seronegative cohort members. Every donor gave a peripheral blood sample, and the peripheral blood mononuclear cells from that sample were used for TCR beta sequencing. The Qiagen DNeasy Blood Extraction Kit was used to extract genomic DNA from the blood cell samples. Receptor libraries were prepared by the immunoSEQ multiplex PCR assay. The multiplex PCR relied on a mix of 60 forward primers for TCR Vbeta segments and 13 reverse primers for TCR Jbeta segments. Amplification of the CDR3 region of rearranged TCR beta genes was performed with a multiplex PCR assay on genomic DNA. Amplified TCR beta libraries were sequenced as 87-base-pair reads on the Illumina HiSeq System. The paper's data handling went like this. Across the 600 to 700 repertoires, a later analysis counted roughly 84 million unique TCR beta chains, around 11 million of which were shared by at least two donors. To remove PCR and sequencing errors, raw reads were error-corrected and collapsed into unique sequences using a nearest-neighbor algorithm that merged closely related sequences. To assign V, D and J gene segments, CDR3 sequences were aligned to IMGT reference sequences. For a sequence to be retained, a match of at least six nucleotides was required to both a V gene segment and a J gene segment. Rearrangements were called productive when the CDR3 lacked stop codons and stayed in frame with V and J; all others were non-productive. Following IMGT convention, CDR3 was defined as the stretch from the second conserved V-encoded cysteine up to the conserved J-encoded phenylalanine. In an earlier analysis of some 550 of the donors, sequences lacking an unambiguous match to a single V gene segment were excluded. An earlier analysis of several hundred of the donors called V segments functional above 56.7% productive rearrangements and segregating when the between-donor standard deviation exceeded 5%. To diagnose cytomegalovirus status from the catalog of TCR beta chain sequences, a statistical classification framework was built. In a later analysis, TCR nucleotide sequences were compared against IMGT/GENE-DB human TR gene sequences so that V and J genes could be assigned. Using the TCRdist pipeline, a later analysis assigned CDR3 sequences along with most-parsimonious VDJ recombination scenarios. In a later analysis, each TCR beta chain was defined by its CDR3 amino acid sequence together with its V-gene family, and reads without a unique V-gene family were excluded. As a way to deal with suspected cross-contamination and a sequencing artifact, a later analysis dropped nearly 600 nucleotide sequences that were highly shared and had low generation probability. A later analysis calculated a clonal expansion index for each public chain from normalized within-repertoire ranks of inferred template counts. Generation probabilities in a later analysis came from a VDJ recombination model fitted to out-of-frame rearrangements, and those results were checked against IGoR. In a later analysis, TCR-TCR, TCR-HLA and TCR-CMV co-occurrence was scored with hypergeometric tests, and a repertoire-size bias correction was applied to TCR pairs. In a later analysis, false discovery rates were estimated by permuting HLA or CMV assignments 20 times. In a later analysis, co-occurring TCRs were grouped with DBSCAN, and TCRdist sequence similarity was added when clustering was performed within HLA-allele-positive subsets. Repertoires with fewer than 30,000 or more than 120,000 public chains, plus five repertoires with anomalous nucleotide sharing, were excluded from co-occurrence clustering. TCRdb re-hosts the immuneACCESS table, in-frame sequences only. Its copies lack some clones; in the studies checked, an unresolved V gene accounts for under half of them, and the cause for the rest is not known. The DNA was the basis for D and trimming; V, J and clone size are from that table. This sample holds some 120,000 clones; about 80% were observed only once. The ten largest clones capture roughly 2.7% of the sample.

This entry belongs to a study of cytomegalovirus exposure and HLA in healthy donors listed by TCRdb under 2017. About the investigation overall: In an earlier analysis of under 750 of the donors, 250 to 350 Gb of sequence data and 90 million to 120 million unique TCR beta sequences from roughly 190 million T cells were reported. About 280 gigabases of sequencing data and around 85 million unique TCR sequences made up an early release that covered nearly 650 HLA-typed donors. Of the approximately 400 genotyped donors, about 80% fell in the genetic ancestry cluster associated with self-reported Caucasian donors. The aim of the study was to test whether cataloging public T cell receptors could identify signatures of past pathogen exposure. The study used immunosequencing to profile the T cell repertoires of more than 650 subjects and linked those repertoires to cytomegalovirus serostatus. A separate validation cohort of over a hundred different subjects was used in addition to the approximately 700-subject first cohort. To predict cytomegalovirus infection status, the study combined high-throughput TCR immunosequencing, statistical association of individual TCRs with disease status, and machine learning. To study patterns of TCR occurrence, a later analysis re-analyzed previously published TCR beta repertoires from around 700 donors and added high-resolution HLA genotyping. The later analysis used no new phenotypic data to find candidate immune exposures, relying instead on TCR beta sequences and their occurrence across donors. In an earlier analysis of roughly 600 of the donors, high-throughput TCR beta sequencing was used to judge whether each TCR beta V gene segment behaved as functional or pseudogenic. Donor age, sex, ethnicity and CMV serostatus were compiled alongside the repertoire data. In a later genetic analysis, genome-wide SNP genotypes for about 55% of the 666 donors were used, and that subset was treated as a discovery cohort. Every discovery cohort repertoire had been produced on one sequencing platform. Class I and class II HLA loci were covered by the typing at four-digit resolution. The number of typed donors differed by locus: about 620-640 for A, B, C, DRB1 and DQB1; 522 for DQA1; 606 for DPA1; and 400 to 480 for DPB1. A handful of DR-DQ haplotypes were handled as single units for association and clustering because linkage in the cohort was strong. Among 300 to 450 genotyped donors of the cohort, an average of approximately 230,000 unique TCR beta nucleotide sequences were sequenced per donor, about a sixth of them non-productive.

What the work shows at the level of the full study, not this receptor alone: According to a later analysis, parvovirus B19, influenza, CMV and Epstein-Barr virus appeared linked to several top co-occurrence clusters. A cluster of highly shared sequence variants was judged likely to represent a technical artifact of the sequencing pipeline. A later genetic analysis associated a missense DCLRE1C variant with V-gene and J-gene trimming of TCR beta chains, and an independent cohort replicated the association. A later analysis found that HLA-associated TCR beta chains were more clonally expanded and had lower generation probabilities than equally common non-associated chains. The cohort was sequenced for TCR beta chains only, and without alpha or paired-chain data the features that could be detected were limited. In a later analysis, around 15,000 TCR beta sequences were associated with specific HLA alleles at a false discovery rate of 0.05. In vitro tests confirmed that three of the cytomegalovirus-associated TCR beta chains recognize cytomegalovirus antigens. Most CMV-associated TCR beta chains appeared to be HLA-restricted in a later analysis, and the HLA associations seemed to be driven largely by CMV exposure. In the study, 164 TCR beta chains were listed as associated with cytomegalovirus. A later analysis found that TCR association rates varied across HLA loci, with DRB1 alleles showing the most associated TCRs and HLA-C alleles the fewest. It was suggested by the authors that the approach could potentially be generalized to other disease states and immunological phenotypes. The presence/absence analyses assumed that sequencing depth was roughly uniform across donors, and that assumption may not be true. Because counts were too low, some 17 rarely observed V segments, including chromosome 9 orphons, were left out of the earlier analysis of some 640 of the donors. A further reported finding was that TCR beta sequences accurately predicted the HLA-A and HLA-B alleles for most subjects in the first cohort. CMV serostatus was the only immune exposure information available for the cohort. Because HLA typing was unavailable for some donors at each locus, only the typed subset was used in association tests. Correlated functional status among segregating V segments might reflect linkage disequilibrium, but an unknown experimental factor could not be ruled out. Most TCR sequences were seen in very few donors, while some public TCRs were found in many individuals. When HLA alleles, especially DR and DQ, strongly co-occurred, attributing TCR associations to individual alleles was difficult. Broadly in line with IMGT annotations, most TCR beta V segments showed up in productive rearrangements about 90% or about 30% of the time in an earlier analysis of several hundred of the donors. Compared with the roughly 670-donor mean, donors in an Asian-associated ancestry cluster had fewer N-insertions in productive TCRs, according to a later genetic analysis. The classifier was reported to diagnose cytomegalovirus status with high specificity and sensitivity in both the original cohort and the validation cohort.

The TCR sequence derives from a female donor in good health and CMV-seronegative. The specimen was PBMCs.

This receptor has the CDR3 CASSRTLNSGNTIYF. The sequenced DNA is TGTGCCAGCAGTCGTACCCTAAATAGCGGAAACACCATATATTTT. The rearranged chain carries TRBV6-5 and TRBJ1-3; the D gene lacks a confident call. Sequences MNHEY (CDR1) and SVGAGI (CDR2) are obtained from the germline V gene. A distance of 15 bases separates the germline ends of V and J, which lose 5 bases and 4 bases respectively. The CDR3 sequence holds 15 residues, the cysteine and phenylalanine included. Only the CDR3 DNA stays, 45 bases, in frame from base 1.